This is a list of T cell receptor beta chains from one sample in a study of molecular identifiers for immune sequencing clone quantification. In TCRdb, the PCR reads were re-called with MiXCR into one record per CDR3 protein. The data show about 640,000 distinct CDR3 sequences, just under 20% seen once. Material for sequencing was naive CD8+ T cells from blood, with Jurkat cell RNA spiked in. Receptors originate from a human donor in good health. Some libraries in this study had Jurkat cell RNA spiked in. Each CDR3 is given with its conserved first and last residue. The D gene is left open where the match is weak. Clone size is given for some rows only: seen once, a few or many times, or a class if the clone is expanded.

J gene,D gene,V gene,clone size,CDR3 DNA,CDR3 protein
TRBJ2-7,.,TRBV7-9,many,TGTGCCAGCAGCGCGGTGCGGGACAACTCCTACGAGCAGTACTTC,CASSAVRDNSYEQYF
TRBJ2-1,.,TRBV27,.,TGTGCCAGCAGCCTCGGCAAATTAAATGAGCAGTTCTTC,CASSLGKLNEQFF
TRBJ1-4,.,TRBV9,.,TGTGCCAGCAGTCCAGCCGGGACAACTAATGAAAAACTGTTTTTT,CASSPAGTTNEKLFF
TRBJ2-3,TRBD1,TRBV4-3,many,TGCGCCAGCAGCCAAGATCGCTTGAGACAGGGTTCAGATACGCAGTATTTT,CASSQDRLRQGSDTQYF
TRBJ2-3,TRBD1,TRBV3-1,few,TGTGCCAGCAGCCCCCGCTGGGACAGGGCGAGCACAGATACGCAGTATTTT,CASSPRWDRASTDTQYF
TRBJ1-5,.,TRBV5-5,many,TGTGCCAGCAGCCATAGGACAGAGGATCAGCCCCAGCATTTT,CASSHRTEDQPQHF
TRBJ1-2,.,TRBV12-5,many,TGTGCTAGTGGTTTGGGCCGAGGCGGAGATTATGGCTACACCTTC,CASGLGRGGDYGYTF
TRBJ2-3,TRBD2,TRBV20-1,many,TGCAGTGCCCCCGGGACTAGCGCTTCAGATACGCAGTATTTT,CSAPGTSASDTQYF
TRBJ2-5,TRBD2,TRBV11-2,.,TGTGCCAGCAGCTTAGATCATCTGGCTAGCGGGGGGATGGAGACCCAGTACTTC,CASSLDHLASGGMETQYF
TRBJ2-5,.,TRBV4-1,few,TGCGCCAGCAGCCAAGCAACTACCGGGACTCTCCAAGAGACCCAGTACTTC,CASSQATTGTLQETQYF
TRBJ2-1,.,TRBV20-1,few,TGCAGTGCTAGAATGGCGAATTTGGTAAATGAGCAGTTCTTC,CSARMANLVNEQFF
TRBJ2-1,TRBD2,TRBV4-3,once,TGCGCCAGCAGAAGATCGACTAGCGGGACTTACAATGAGCAGCTCTTC,CASRRSTSGTYNEQLF
TRBJ1-2,TRBD1,TRBV7-6,few,TGTGCCAGCAGCCCCGGACAGGGCGTCACTAACTATGGCTACACCTTC,CASSPGQGVTNYGYTF
TRBJ2-7,.,TRBV6-2/TRBV6-3,few,TGTGCCAGCAGTCAAAAGGGCGGGGTCCTCTCCTACGAGCAGTACTTC,CASSQKGGVLSYEQYF
TRBJ1-5,.,TRBV4-1,many,TGTGCCAGCAGCTTAGAATATAGCAATCAGCCCCAGCATTTT,CASSLEYSNQPQHF
TRBJ2-5,.,TRBV19,many,TGTGCCAGTAGCCTCCTTAGGGGACCGCGGGAGACCCAGTACTTC,CASSLLRGPRETQYF
TRBJ2-5,.,TRBV20-1,few,TGCAGTGCCACTTCGACTTACCAAGAGACCCAGTACTTC,CSATSTYQETQYF
TRBJ1-1,.,TRBV19,many,TGTGCCAGTAGTATTAACGCAGGAGGGAACACTGAAGCTTTCTTT,CASSINAGGNTEAFF
TRBJ2-7,.,TRBV3-1,many,TGTGCCAGCAGCCAAGTGCCCAGGGGTGTCTACGAGCAGTACTTC,CASSQVPRGVYEQYF
TRBJ2-3,.,TRBV28,many,TGTGCCAGCAGACAGGGGGGGACAGATACGCAGTATTTT,CASRQGGTDTQYF
TRBJ2-7,TRBD2,TRBV28,.,TGTGCCAGCAGTTCGAGGACTAGCGGGATCGACGAGCAGTACTTC,CASSSRTSGIDEQYF
TRBJ2-3,.,TRBV20-1,many,TGCAGTGCTAGAGATGGACTATTCGATACGCAGTATTTT,CSARDGLFDTQYF
TRBJ2-1,.,TRBV5-1,.,TGCGCCAGCAGCCCTGTACCGACAGCGGACAATGAGCAGTTCTTC,CASSPVPTADNEQFF
TRBJ2-1,.,TRBV18,.,TGTGCCAGCTCACCCCTTGGTAGCGGAGACAATGAGCAGTTCTTC,CASSPLGSGDNEQFF
TRBJ2-3,.,TRBV5-6,many,TGTGCCAGCAGCTTGGACGGCCCAGATACGCAGTATTTT,CASSLDGPDTQYF
TRBJ2-3,TRBD2,TRBV20-1,many,TGCAGTGCTGGACTAGCGGGGGATCCTAGCACAGATACGCAGTATTTT,CSAGLAGDPSTDTQYF
TRBJ1-5,TRBD1,TRBV29-1,many,TGCAGCGTTGAGCGTTTTGGGTTTGTACAGGGGGTTCAGCCCCAGCATTTT,CSVERFGFVQGVQPQHF
TRBJ2-1,.,TRBV5-6,many,TGTGCCAGCAGCTTTGGTCGACGACAGGTCCCCTACAATGAGCAGTTCTTC,CASSFGRRQVPYNEQFF
TRBJ1-1,.,TRBV18,many,TGTGCCAGCTCACCACCCGGGAGCGGCACTGAAGCTTTCTTT,CASSPPGSGTEAFF
TRBJ2-7,.,TRBV29-1,many,TGCAGCGTTGAAGATAGGTTTGGTTCGGGCGACTACTCCTACGAGCAGTACTTC,CSVEDRFGSGDYSYEQYF
TRBJ2-2,.,TRBV24-1,many,TGTGCCACCAGTGACCCCGCTCGGCAGGGCGATACCGGGGAGCTGTTTTTT,CATSDPARQGDTGELFF
TRBJ2-6,.,TRBV5-5,many,TGTGCCAGCAGCCTAGGCTGGCCCTCTGGGGCCAACGTCCTGACTTTC,CASSLGWPSGANVLTF
TRBJ2-1,TRBD2,TRBV30,many,TGTGCCTGGAGTGCTGATTCGGGCGGGAGGGCCTTAGAGCAGTTCTTC,CAWSADSGGRALEQFF
TRBJ1-1,.,TRBV19,.,TGTGCCACCAAGCGGGGGAACACTGAGGCTTTCTTT,CATKRGNTEAFF
TRBJ2-3,.,TRBV30,many,TGTGCCTGGAGTGTGCTAGCCGACCCTAGCACAGATACGCAGTATTTT,CAWSVLADPSTDTQYF
TRBJ2-5,TRBD2,TRBV6-2/TRBV6-3,few,TGTGCCAGCAGTTACTCGCGACTAGCGGGGGCGCTACCCTTCCAAGAGACCCAGTACTTC,CASSYSRLAGALPFQETQYF
TRBJ2-3,.,TRBV30,.,TGTGCCTGGAGTGTTCACACTAACACAGATACGCAGTATTTT,CAWSVHTNTDTQYF
TRBJ2-1,.,TRBV4-2,.,TGTGCCAGCAGCCACGAGACAGTAAGGGGCTGGAGCTCCTACAATGAGCAGTTCTTC,CASSHETVRGWSSYNEQFF
TRBJ2-2,.,TRBV27,few,TGTGCCAGCAGTTTCGGGTCGGAGGGGAACACCGGGGAGCTGTTTTTT,CASSFGSEGNTGELFF
TRBJ2-5,.,TRBV28,many,TGTGCCAGCAGTTTCAGCGTTGGGCAAGAGACCCAGTACTTC,CASSFSVGQETQYF
TRBJ1-2,.,TRBV27,many,TGTGCCAGCAGTTTTTCTCCTAACTATGGCTACACCTTC,CASSFSPNYGYTF
TRBJ2-5,.,TRBV7-9,few,TGTGCCAGCAGCTTAGTTGTGGATCCAGAGACCCAGTACTTC,CASSLVVDPETQYF
TRBJ1-1,TRBD1,TRBV9,.,TGTGCCAGCAGCGCCCACAGGGGATCGACTGAAGCTTTCTTT,CASSAHRGSTEAFF
TRBJ1-5,.,TRBV7-9,many,TGTGCCAGCACCGTAGGCAATCAGCCCCAGCATTTT,CASTVGNQPQHF
TRBJ2-2,TRBD2,TRBV10-3,.,TGTGCCATCAGTGATCTTAGCGGGGCTGAGAACACCGGGGAGCTGTTTTTT,CAISDLSGAENTGELFF
TRBJ2-5,TRBD2,TRBV12-3/TRBV12-4,many,TGTGCCAGCAGCACCAACATACTAGCGGTTGGGACCCAGTACTTC,CASSTNILAVGTQYF
TRBJ1-1,.,TRBV19,few,TGTGCCAGTAGTTTCCTTTCCGGCCTTGAAGCTTTCTTT,CASSFLSGLEAFF
TRBJ1-5,.,TRBV4-3,many,TGCGCCAGCAGCCAAGATCGGACGTACAGGGGCAATCAGCCCCAGCATTTT,CASSQDRTYRGNQPQHF
TRBJ1-1,.,TRBV5-1,few,TGCGCCAGCAGCGAGGGGGGGGGCTTCGCAATGAGCACTGAAGCTTTCTTT,CASSEGGGFAMSTEAFF
TRBJ1-4,.,TRBV28,few,TGTGCCAGCGGTTCCCCTGAGGGGGACAATAATGAAAAACTGTTTTTT,CASGSPEGDNNEKLFF
TRBJ1-5,.,TRBV7-9,.,TGTGCCGCACACCTAGCCCAACAGGGAGGGGGTCAGCCCCAGCATTTT,CAAHLAQQGGGQPQHF
TRBJ2-1,.,TRBV27,many,TGTGCCAGCAGTTTATCGGCAGGGGTCTATGAGCAGTTCTTC,CASSLSAGVYEQFF
TRBJ1-4,.,TRBV6-2/TRBV6-3,many,TGTGCCAGCAACCGTCCCTCGCAGGCCGACGAAAAACTGTTTTTT,CASNRPSQADEKLFF
TRBJ1-2,TRBD1,TRBV6-5,few,TGTGCCAGCAGTTACGCTGGACAGGGCGGCGGTGGCTACACCTTC,CASSYAGQGGGGYTF
TRBJ1-2,.,TRBV12-5,few,TGTGCTAGTGGTTTTGAGGGGAGCGGCTACACCTTC,CASGFEGSGYTF
TRBJ2-1,TRBD2,TRBV27,many,TGTGCCAGCAGTCCCGGGACTAGCGGAGACAATGAGCAGTTCTTC,CASSPGTSGDNEQFF
TRBJ2-3,.,TRBV27,.,TGTGCCAGCAGTCAAATGCCGCAGTATTTT,CASSQMPQYF